This T cell receptor (beta chain) was sequenced during a study of cytomegalovirus exposure and HLA in healthy donors. Per the germline V gene, CDR1 is KGHSH and CDR2 is LQKENI. The CDR3 extends over 15 amino acids. The V end lost 2 bases, the J end lost 5 bases, and 15 bases lay between the germline ends. Details on this clone: Its specificity is not known.

Study-wide results and caveats: Later analysis associated a missense DCLRE1C variant with TCR beta V- and J-gene trimming. An observed cluster of highly shared sequence variants was recorded as a likely sequencing artifact. According to a later analysis, most TCR beta chains associated with CMV appeared HLA-restricted. A few CMV-associated chains were confirmed in vitro to be specific for CMV antigens.

60 Vbeta and 13 Jbeta primers were used in PCR. Data came from immunoSEQ multiplex PCR; TCRdb stores just in-frame clones and leaves some out. The sample shows roughly 130,000 clones, 70% to 85% of them seen only once. This TCR was sampled from a man between 50 and 59 years old in good health and CMV-seronegative. The sample taken for sequencing was PBMCs. V gene TRBV18 combines with J gene TRBJ1-2, with D perhaps TRBD1 (6 bases). CDR3 bases: TGTGCCAGCTCACCATCAAGGGGGAGTGGGTATGGCTACACCTTC. The encoded protein is CASSPSRGSGYGYTF.